This paragraph reports one T cell receptor (beta chain). The antigen is not known. The read comes to an end 3 residues before the CDR3 does, leaving the germline J gene to fill in the end. The sample belongs to a study of T cells in women clearing cervical HPV infection. Dot-blot hybridization genotyped cervical HPV amplified with MY09/MY11 PCR. Findings of the study overall: Cases carried less TRBV6-7 than controls: 0.11% versus 0.16%.

Sequencing was performed with immunoSEQ multiplex PCR; in TCRdb, only in-frame clones are kept and a portion is missing. In all, the sample yields roughly 20,000 clones. Germline lookup yields CDR1 SEHNR and CDR2 FQNEAQ (reference sequence). This CDR3 is built from 15 residues. Trimming took off 5 bases at V and 0 bases at J, with 13 bases between the two ends. The sequenced material came from blood buffy coat. This TCR was recovered from a woman aged 18 to 75 with a cervical HPV16 infection that either progressed to CIN3+ or cleared (not recorded which). This chain links TRBV7-9 with TRBJ1-1; no clear D. Incomplete CDR3 DNA: TGTGCCAGCAGCGGAGAAACAGTCGTGAACACTGAA. It codes for CASSGETVVNTE. The whole CDR3 sequence reads CASSGETVVNTEAFF.